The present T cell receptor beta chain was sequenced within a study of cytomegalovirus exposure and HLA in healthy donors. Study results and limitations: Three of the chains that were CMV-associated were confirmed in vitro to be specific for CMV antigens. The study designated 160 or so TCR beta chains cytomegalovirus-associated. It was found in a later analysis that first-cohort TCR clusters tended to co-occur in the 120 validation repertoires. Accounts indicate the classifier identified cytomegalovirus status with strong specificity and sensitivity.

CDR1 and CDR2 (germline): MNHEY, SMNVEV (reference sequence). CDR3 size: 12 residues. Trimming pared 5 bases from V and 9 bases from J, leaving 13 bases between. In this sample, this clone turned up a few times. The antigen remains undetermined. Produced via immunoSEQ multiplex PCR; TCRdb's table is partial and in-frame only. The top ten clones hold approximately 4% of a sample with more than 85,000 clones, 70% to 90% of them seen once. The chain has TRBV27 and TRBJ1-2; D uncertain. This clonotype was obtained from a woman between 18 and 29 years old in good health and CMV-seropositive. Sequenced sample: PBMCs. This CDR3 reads CASSNLEHSYTF. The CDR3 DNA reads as TGTGCCAGCAGTAACCTCGAACATAGCTACACCTTC.